This T cell receptor (beta chain) came from a study of T-cell memory formation after mild COVID-19. The germline CDR1 and CDR2 sequences are SNHLY and FYNNEI. This CDR3 contains 13 residues. Trimming took off 5 bases at V and 0 bases at J, with 7 bases between the two ends. TCRdb re-derived calls from the 5' RACE reads in MiXCR, one entry per CDR3 protein. The sample lists 550,000 to 600,000 distinct CDR3 sequences; about 20% were seen once. This chain links TRBV2 with TRBJ1-1; unclear D gene. The sample consisted of PBMCs or a T cell subset sorted from them (not recorded which). This receptor was taken from an adult woman who had mild COVID-19 (a few samples of this study predate the infection). Cell type and time point are not known. CDR3 in amino acids: CASSRLMNTEAFF. CDR3 nucleotide sequence: TGTGCCAGCAGTCGGTTAATGAACACTGAAGCTTTCTTT.